Here is one T cell receptor (beta chain) with its context. Between the trimmed V and J ends, which lost 6 bases and 4 bases, there was a span of 15 bases. The CDR3 sequence is 14 residues long. Per the germline V gene, CDR1 is MDHEN and CDR2 is SYDVKM. This specimen belongs to a study of Graves' ophthalmopathy and Graves' hyperthyroidism. RNA transcripts yielded amplified TCR beta CDR3 regions. In the first round, RT-PCR was carried out with HTBI primers, and a multiplex PCR formed the second round. One entry per CDR3 protein, called by TCRdb with MiXCR from the multiplex PCR reads. Found here are under 800,000 distinct CDR3 sequences, 22% of them singletons; the top ten hold approximately 7%.

Specimen: peripheral blood. The receptor's source is a woman aged 18-29 years with stable Graves' hyperthyroidism. Some clones in this sample may be carry-over from other donors' samples. V usage is TRBV28 and J usage is TRBJ1-2; D remains unclear. The CDR3 region has the DNA TGTGCCAGCAGCAGTAGTAACGGCGCCTATGGCTACACCTTC. Residues: CASSSSNGAYGYTF.